The T cell receptor (beta chain) described here comes from a study of hypomethylating agent response in myelodysplastic syndrome. Study-wide results and limits: Possible novel MDS antigen recognition by shared GLIPH2 clusters needs experimental validation. After hypomethylating agent treatment, diversity and clonality showed no significant change, overall or by response.

Generated by immunoSEQ multiplex PCR, the TCRdb table keeps only in-frame clones and is missing some. The sample carries 2,800 or so clones, around 82% recorded once. Germline CDR1 is MRHNA and CDR2 is SNTAGT. The CDR3 consists of 16 residues. Between the trimmed V and J ends, which lost 6 bases and 0 bases, there was a span of 12 bases. About this clone: The antigen remains unidentified.

This sequence joins TRBV6-4 and TRBJ1-6; possibly TRBD1 for D (5 bases). The clonotype was recovered from a human donor with myelodysplastic syndrome. Sequencing was performed on bone marrow, taken before or after starting hypomethylating agent treatment for myelodysplastic syndrome (not recorded which). CDR3 DNA: TGTGCCAGCAGACTCGAGGGGAGCTCCTATAATTCACCCCTCCACTTT. This translates into CASRLEGSSYNSPLHF.